The 19 T cell receptor beta chains given below trace back to one sample, sequenced in a study of T cells after yellow fever vaccination. TCRdb re-derived calls from the 5' RACE reads in MiXCR, one entry per CDR3 protein. The table shows more than 200,000 distinct CDR3 sequences, with roughly 4% occurring only once. The specimen comprised PBMCs, sampled 15 days after the yellow fever booster vaccination. The origin of the receptors is a man aged 18 to 30 who received the YFV17D yellow fever vaccine.

The table lists this clonotype with many counts. The chain has TRBV11-1 and TRBJ2-3; 7 bases agree with TRBD1. Germline V gene data show CDR1 as SGHAT and CDR2 as FQDESV (reference sequence). J lost 2 bases, V lost 4 bases, and 3 bases had no gene match. CDR3 length: 14 amino acids. The CDR3 reads CASSSQGPTDTQYF. The DNA for the CDR3 is TGTGCCAGCAGCTCACAGGGGCCCACAGATACGCAGTATTTT. Combining the CDR3 with reference TRBV11-1 and TRBJ2-3 gives the whole variable domain EAEVAQSPRYKITEKSQAVAFWCDPISGHATLYWYRQILGQGPELLVQFQDESVVDDSQLPKDRFSAERLKGVDSTLKIQPAELGDSAMYLCASSSQGPTDTQYFGPGTRLTVL.

This clonotype was seen repeatedly, ten times or more. The CDR3 DNA reads as TGTGCCATCAGTGAGGGAGGGAAACCCCTCCACTTT. This codes for CAISEGGKPLHF. The gene calls are TRBV10-3 and TRBJ1-6, with unresolved D. Trimming shortened V by 2 bases and J by 12 bases, and 8 bases separated the two germline ends. The CDR3 consists of 12 residues. Germline V gene data show CDR1 as ENHRY and CDR2 as SYGVKD.

This clonotype was detected many times. In nucleotides, the CDR3 is TGCGCCAGCAGCTTACAGGGTTCTTTCTACGAGCAGTACGTC. Translating it yields CASSLQGSFYEQYV. The rearrangement joins TRBV5-1 to TRBJ2-7; perhaps TRBD1 as D (6 bases). The CDR3 is 14 amino acids. V was shortened by 2 bases and J by 3 bases, with 12 bases between the two germline ends. The germline gives CDR1 SGHRS, CDR2 YFSETQ.

The table lists this clonotype with many counts. This rearrangement joins TRBV7-2 to TRBJ1-6; D ambiguous. The V gene's germline CDR1 is SGHTA and CDR2 FQGNSA. The CDR3 consists of 14 residues. V shed 1 base and J shed 8 bases, with 9 bases lying between them. For the CDR3, the DNA is TGTGCCAGCAGCTTAGTGTGGGGTGATTCACCCCTCCACTTT. It yields the protein CASSLVWGDSPLHF.

This clonotype came up many times. The chain recombines TRBV4-2 with TRBJ1-1, with D possibly TRBD1 on 6 matching bases. The germline CDR1 and CDR2 sequences are LGHNA and YNFKEQ. The CDR3 totals 14 residues. Deletions cut 1 base from V and 7 bases from J, with 13 bases between. CDR3 bases: TGTGCCAGCAGCCAAGTCCGGGACACCTATGAAGCTTTCTTT. Its translation: CASSQVRDTYEAFF.

At least ten counts were recorded for this clonotype. The V gene is TRBV6-5, the J gene TRBJ2-4; 9 bases are a match to TRBD1. Germline CDR1 is MNHEY and CDR2 is SVGAGI. There are 17 residues in the CDR3. J gave up 7 bases and V 0 bases, and 10 bases lay outside the gene matches. The CDR3 DNA sequence: TGTGCCAGCAGTTACTCGATAACGGGACAGGGAAGCAACATTCAGTACTTC. Its protein is CASSYSITGQGSNIQYF.

This clonotype has ten or more counts. CDR3 sequence (DNA): TGTGCCAGCAGTCAGGGGAGGGCCACTGAAGCTTTCTTT. It codes for CASSQGRATEAFF. This chain links TRBV14 with TRBJ1-1; TRBD1 might be the D (6 bases). V was shortened by 6 bases and J by 4 bases, with 12 bases between the two germline ends. The CDR3 totals 13 residues. Germline assignment: CDR1 SGHDN and CDR2 FVKESK. The entire variable domain, with the rest obtained from reference TRBV14 and TRBJ1-1, is as follows: EAGVTQFPSHSVIEKGQTVTLRCDPISGHDNLYWYRRVMGKEIKFLLHFVKESKQDESGMPNNRFLAERTGGTYSTLKVQPAELEDSGVYFCASSQGRATEAFFGQGTRLTVV.

This clonotype appeared many times. This chain joins TRBV7-3 and TRBJ2-1; 12 bases map to TRBD2. Germline CDR1 SGHTA, CDR2 FQGTGA. With V trimmed by 4 bases and J by 2 bases, 6 bases remained unmatched. The CDR3 is 17 residues long. The chain's CDR3 is CASSSGLAGNPYNEQFF. The CDR3 DNA follows: TGTGCCAGCAGCTCCGGACTAGCGGGGAATCCCTACAATGAGCAGTTCTTC.

This clonotype was recorded at least ten times. The chain recombines TRBV7-2 with TRBJ2-3, with a weak D call TRBD2 (6 bases). Germline CDR1 SGHTA, CDR2 FQGNSA. The CDR3 extends over 16 amino acids. The ends were cut back, 5 bases at V and 2 bases at J, with 17 bases in the middle. CDR3 bases: TGTGCCAGCAGCCCGACGGACGGAGGGATCACAGATACGCAGTATTTT. This sequence encodes CASSPTDGGITDTQYF.

In this sample, this clonotype turned up many times. The chain couples TRBV12-3 or TRBV12-4 to TRBJ2-1; 7 nucleotides align to TRBD1. With 6 bases clipped from V and 12 bases from J, the junction kept 17 bases outside the gene matches. The CDR3 loop spans 15 amino acids. The CDR3 DNA reads TGTGCCAGCAGCTCTAACGGACAGGATTTCTGGGGGCAGTTCTTC. This gives the protein CASSSNGQDFWGQFF.

This clonotype showed up just a few times. The chain employs TRBV7-2 and TRBJ1-1; D gene uncertain. V dropped 1 base and J dropped 4 bases, with 13 bases sitting between them. CDR3 size: 15 residues. Germline values: CDR1 SGHTA, CDR2 FQGNSA. The CDR3 region is CASSLVGFVRTEAFF. CDR3 in DNA: TGTGCCAGCAGCTTAGTTGGATTTGTCCGCACTGAAGCTTTCTTT.

In its sample, this clonotype was seen many times. The chain is built from TRBV18 and TRBJ2-1; D possibly uses TRBD1 or TRBD2 (5 bases each). This CDR3 spans 14 amino acids. Trimming took 5 bases from V and 7 from J, leaving 15 bases between them. CDR1 is KGHSH and CDR2 is LQKENI in the germline V gene. The CDR3 sequence is CASSVDTGGNEQFF. CDR3 coding DNA: TGTGCCAGCTCAGTAGACACTGGGGGTAATGAGCAGTTCTTC.

This clonotype was counted ten times or more. The rearrangement links TRBV2 to TRBJ1-3, with D hard to call. The germline V and J ends were trimmed by 1 base and 5 bases, with 9 bases remaining between them. The CDR3 is made up of 14 amino acids. Per the germline V gene, CDR1 is SNHLY and CDR2 is FYNNEI. CDR3 coding DNA: TGTGCCAGCAGTGAAGGTCATCGAAGAAACACCATATATTTT. Encoded protein: CASSEGHRRNTIYF.

This clonotype was recorded at least ten times. V gene TRBV5-6 combines with J gene TRBJ2-5, with a possible D match to TRBD2 (6 bases). Germline CDR1 SGHDT, CDR2 YYEEEE. V was trimmed by 5 bases and J by 3 bases, leaving 14 bases between them. The CDR3 loop spans 14 amino acids. Here the CDR3 reads CASRQAGGEETQYF. Written as DNA, the CDR3 is TGTGCCAGCAGACAAGCGGGCGGGGAAGAGACCCAGTACTTC.

This clonotype was found many times. The rearrangement joins TRBV5-1 to TRBJ2-3, with D unresolved. The CDR3 has 16 residues. Trimming stripped 4 bases from V and 4 bases from J, with 19 bases between. The germline gives CDR1 SGHRS, CDR2 YFSETQ. CDR3 sequence (DNA): TGCGCCAGCAGCCAAGGCCTAGATCGTCTCGCAGATACGCAGTATTTT. Amino acids: CASSQGLDRLADTQYF.

This clonotype was detected many times. The genes are TRBV29-1 and TRBJ2-3; 8 nucleotides line up with TRBD2. The junction had 10 bases not matched to a gene; V was cut back by 3 bases and J by 2 bases. The CDR3 is made up of 16 amino acids. Germline assignment: CDR1 SQVTM and CDR2 ANQGSEA. The CDR3 loop reads CSVDGPAGAYTDTQYF. The CDR3 DNA reads TGCAGCGTTGATGGGCCAGCGGGGGCCTACACAGATACGCAGTATTTT.

This clonotype was detected many times. The V and J genes are TRBV6-5 and TRBJ2-3; D remains unclear. This CDR3 region has 13 residues. Trimming pared 4 bases from V and 5 bases from J, leaving 10 bases between. Germline-derived CDR1 and CDR2 are MNHEY and SVGAGI. CDR3 DNA: TGTGCCAGCAGTTCTACAGTCCAAGATACGCAGTATTTT. It encodes CASSSTVQDTQYF.

The genes are TRBV7-2 and TRBJ1-6; no reliable D call. This CDR3 region has 15 residues. CDR1 is SGHTA, CDR2 FQGNSA, per germline. The V and J ends lost 0 bases and 7 bases respectively, with 10 bases between them. This CDR3 is CASSLANVRNSPLHF. In DNA form, the CDR3 reads TGTGCCAGCAGCTTAGCGAATGTCAGGAATTCACCCCTCCACTTT.

This clonotype was seen many times. CDR3 in amino acids: CASSPYPLTGYGYTF. The CDR3, as DNA: TGTGCCAGCTCACCATACCCCCTGACAGGGTATGGCTACACCTTC. The gene calls are TRBV18 and TRBJ1-2; 7 positions agree with TRBD1. From germline, CDR1 is KGHSH and CDR2 LQKENI. With 2 bases clipped from V and 5 bases from J, the junction kept 8 bases outside the gene matches. There are 15 residues in the CDR3.